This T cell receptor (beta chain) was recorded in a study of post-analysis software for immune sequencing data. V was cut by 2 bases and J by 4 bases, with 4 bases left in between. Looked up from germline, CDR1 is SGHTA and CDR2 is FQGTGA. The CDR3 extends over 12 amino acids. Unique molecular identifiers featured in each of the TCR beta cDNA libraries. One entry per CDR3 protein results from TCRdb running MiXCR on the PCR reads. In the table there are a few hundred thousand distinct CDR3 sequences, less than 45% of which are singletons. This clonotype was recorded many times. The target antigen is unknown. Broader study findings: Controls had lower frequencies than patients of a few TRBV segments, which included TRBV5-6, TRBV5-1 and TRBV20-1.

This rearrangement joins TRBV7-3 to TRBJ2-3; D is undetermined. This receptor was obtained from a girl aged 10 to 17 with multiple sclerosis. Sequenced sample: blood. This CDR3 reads CASSLGADTQYF. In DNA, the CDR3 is TGTGCCAGCAGCTTAGGGGCAGATACGCAGTATTTT.